These 2 T cell receptor beta chains share one sample of origin, sequenced in a study of OX40 agonist ivuxolimab in advanced cancers. Using immunoSEQ multiplex PCR, the repertoire was profiled, and TCRdb retains in-frame clones only, with some absent. This table holds fewer than 95,000 clones, about 86% found once. The starting material was CD4+ or CD8+ T cells sorted from blood, obtained in a trial of the OX40 agonist ivuxolimab. These TCRs come from an adult with an advanced solid tumor such as melanoma, head and neck, liver or kidney cancer.

The J gene is TRBJ1-4, the V gene TRBV9; D unclear. Deletions cut 2 bases from V and 5 bases from J, with 16 bases between. From germline, CDR1 is SGDLS and CDR2 YYNGEE. The CDR3 runs to 16 residues. CDR3 in DNA: TGTGCCAGCAGCGTTACCGGGTCCTCTCTCAATGAAAAACTGTTTTTT. It yields the protein CASSVTGSSLNEKLFF.

J is TRBJ1-6 and V is TRBV6-4, with D maybe TRBD1 (5 bases). Germline values: CDR1 MRHNA, CDR2 SNTAGT. The V end was cut by 6 bases, the J end by 7 bases, with 10 bases between. The CDR3 contains 13 residues. CDR3 region: CASRGGPNSPLHF. CDR3 coding DNA: TGTGCCAGCAGGGGGGGACCAAATTCACCCCTCCACTTT.